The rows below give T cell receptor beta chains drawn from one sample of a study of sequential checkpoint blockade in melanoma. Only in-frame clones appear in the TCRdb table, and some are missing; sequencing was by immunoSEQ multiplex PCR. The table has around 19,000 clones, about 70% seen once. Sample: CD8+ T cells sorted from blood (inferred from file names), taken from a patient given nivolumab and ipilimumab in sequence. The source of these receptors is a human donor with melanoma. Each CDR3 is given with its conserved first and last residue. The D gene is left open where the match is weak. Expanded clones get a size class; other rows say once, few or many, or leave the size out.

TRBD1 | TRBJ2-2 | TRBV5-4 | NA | CASSPTGGTGELFF | TGTGCCAGCAGCCCGACAGGGGGGACCGGGGAGCTGTTTTTT
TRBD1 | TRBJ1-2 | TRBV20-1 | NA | CSARLGQGF | TGCAGTGCTAGACTTGGACAGGGCTTC
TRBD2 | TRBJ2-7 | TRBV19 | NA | CASRSSGGHNSYEQYF | TGTGCCAGTAGGAGTAGCGGGGGCCACAACTCCTACGAGCAGTACTTC
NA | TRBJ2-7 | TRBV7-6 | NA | CASSYGDMVEQYF | TGTGCCAGCAGCTATGGGGACATGGTAGAGCAGTACTTC
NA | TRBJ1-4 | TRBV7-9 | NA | CASSFGGVNEKLFF | TGTGCCAGCAGCTTCGGAGGGGTCAATGAAAAACTGTTTTTT
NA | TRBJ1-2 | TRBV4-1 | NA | CASSQEREGVYGYTF | TGCGCCAGCAGCCAAGAAAGAGAAGGGGTTTATGGCTACACCTTC
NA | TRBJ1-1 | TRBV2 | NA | CASSALQGWNTEAFF | TGTGCCAGCAGTGCCCTTCAGGGCTGGAACACTGAAGCTTTCTTT
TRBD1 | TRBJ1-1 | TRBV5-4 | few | CASREGARNTEAFF | TGCGCCAGCAGGGAGGGGGCTAGGAACACTGAAGCTTTCTTT
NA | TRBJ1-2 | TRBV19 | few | CASSSLGYTF | TGTGCCAGTAGTTCCCTTGGCTACACCTTC
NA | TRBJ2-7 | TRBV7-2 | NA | CASSPSHEQYF | TGTGCCAGCAGCCCAAGCCATGAGCAGTACTTC
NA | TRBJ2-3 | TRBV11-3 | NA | CASSPWGSGDTQYF | TGTGCCAGCAGCCCCTGGGGAAGCGGGGATACGCAGTATTTT
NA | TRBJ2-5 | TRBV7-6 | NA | CASSLAGGGETQYF | TGTGCCAGCAGCTTAGCTGGCGGGGGCGAGACCCAGTACTTC
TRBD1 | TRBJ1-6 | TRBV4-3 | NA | CASSQDRTGARSPLHF | TGCGCCAGCAGCCAAGATAGGACAGGGGCGCGTTCACCCCTCCACTTT
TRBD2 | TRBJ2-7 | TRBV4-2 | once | CASSQGLAVFSYEQYF | TGTGCCAGCAGCCAAGGACTAGCGGTTTTCTCCTACGAGCAGTACTTC
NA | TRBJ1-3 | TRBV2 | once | CASSEDSYSGNTIYF | TGTGCCAGCAGTGAAGACAGTTACTCTGGAAACACCATATATTTT
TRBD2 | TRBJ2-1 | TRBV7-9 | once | CASSGNSGTRYNEQFF | TGTGCCAGCAGCGGAAATTCCGGGACTAGGTACAATGAGCAGTTCTTC
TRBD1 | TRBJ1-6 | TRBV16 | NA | CASSPTPPTGANSPLHF | TGTGCCAGCAGCCCGACCCCCCCGACAGGGGCGAATTCACCCCTCCACTTT
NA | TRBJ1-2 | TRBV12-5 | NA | CASGVTPAAYGYTF | TGTGCTAGTGGGGTGACACCGGCTGCCTATGGCTACACCTTC
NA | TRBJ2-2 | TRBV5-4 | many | CASSFRVVGGHTGELFF | TGTGCCAGCAGCTTTCGGGTTGTGGGGGGGCATACCGGGGAGCTGTTTTTT
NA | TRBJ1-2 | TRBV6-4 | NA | CASSSPETEAYGYTF | TGTGCCAGCAGTTCTCCAGAGACAGAAGCGTATGGCTACACCTTC
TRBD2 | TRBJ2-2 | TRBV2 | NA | CASRAAGTKVSGPWGYTGELFF | TGTGCCAGCAGGGCCGCGGGGACTAAGGTTTCTGGGCCGTGGGGTTACACCGGGGAGCTGTTTTTT
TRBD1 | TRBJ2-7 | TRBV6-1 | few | CASSEYMGQGYEQYF | TGTGCCAGCAGTGAATATATGGGACAGGGGTACGAGCAGTACTTC
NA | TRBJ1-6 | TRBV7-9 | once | CASSPPRVNFAGDSPLHF | TGTGCCAGCAGCCCGCCCAGGGTAAATTTTGCAGGGGACTCACCCCTCCACTTT
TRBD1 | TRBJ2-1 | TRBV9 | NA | CASSGTGAYNEQFF | TGTGCCAGCAGCGGGACAGGGGCCTACAATGAGCAGTTCTTC
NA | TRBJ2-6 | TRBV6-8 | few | CASSYAEDGANVLTF | TGTGCCAGCAGTTACGCGGAGGATGGGGCCAACGTCCTGACTTTC
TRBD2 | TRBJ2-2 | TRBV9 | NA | CASSVESGVDTGELFF | TGTGCCAGCAGCGTAGAAAGCGGGGTCGACACCGGGGAGCTGTTTTTT
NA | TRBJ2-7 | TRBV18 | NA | CASSPMRNPGADEQYF | TGTGCCAGCTCACCAATGAGAAATCCAGGGGCGGACGAGCAGTACTTC
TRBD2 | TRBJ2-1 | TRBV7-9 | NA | CASSPRGGSSYNEQFF | TGTGCCAGCAGCCCCCGGGGGGGTAGCTCCTACAATGAGCAGTTCTTC
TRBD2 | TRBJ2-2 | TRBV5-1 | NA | CASSLPRTSGENTGELFF | TGCGCCAGCAGCCTTCCAAGGACTAGCGGGGAGAACACCGGGGAGCTGTTTTTT
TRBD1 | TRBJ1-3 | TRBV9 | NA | CASSSTGTGNTIYF | TGTGCCAGCAGTTCGACAGGGACAGGAAACACCATATATTTT
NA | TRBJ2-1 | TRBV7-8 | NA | CASSQTGGYNEQFF | TGTGCCAGCAGCCAAACCGGGGGCTACAATGAGCAGTTCTTC
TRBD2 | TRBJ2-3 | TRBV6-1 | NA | CASSRLAGGTDTQYF | TGTGCCAGCAGCCGACTAGCGGGGGGCACAGATACGCAGTATTTT
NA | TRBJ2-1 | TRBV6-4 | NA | CASSQGLSNEQFF | TGTGCCAGCAGTCAGGGACTTTCCAATGAGCAGTTCTTC
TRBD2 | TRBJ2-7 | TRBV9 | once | CASSVSGGSDYEQYF | TGTGCCAGCAGCGTAAGCGGGGGCTCCGACTACGAGCAGTACTTC
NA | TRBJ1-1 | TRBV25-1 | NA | CATLGEVGAFF | TGTGCCACCCTGGGTGAAGTCGGGGCTTTCTTT
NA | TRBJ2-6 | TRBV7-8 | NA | CASSPKTQGTGANVLTF | TGTGCCAGCAGCCCTAAAACCCAGGGAACCGGGGCCAACGTCCTGACTTTC
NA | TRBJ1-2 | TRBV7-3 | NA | CASSPHAAPPNYGYTF | TGTGCCAGCAGCCCACACGCGGCTCCACCTAACTATGGCTACACCTTC
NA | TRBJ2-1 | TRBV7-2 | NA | CASRWGVYRDNEQFF | TGTGCCAGCAGGTGGGGGGTGTACCGGGACAATGAGCAGTTCTTC
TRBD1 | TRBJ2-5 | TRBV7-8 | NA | CASSLAAGGAETQYF | TGTGCCAGCAGCTTAGCGGCAGGGGGCGCAGAGACCCAGTACTTC
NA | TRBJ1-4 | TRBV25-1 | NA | CASTLQASGEKLFF | TGTGCCAGCACTCTCCAGGCCTCTGGGGAAAAACTGTTTTTT
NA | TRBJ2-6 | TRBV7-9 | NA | CASSAHGAGANVLTF | TGTGCCAGCAGCGCCCACGGGGCTGGGGCCAACGTCCTGACTTTC
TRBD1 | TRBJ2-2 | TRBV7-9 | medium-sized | CASSGRMGQGALGELFF | TGTGCCAGCAGCGGGCGAATGGGACAGGGGGCGCTCGGGGAGCTGTTTTTT
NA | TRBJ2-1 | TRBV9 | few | CASSVEGVHSYNEQFF | TGTGCCAGCAGCGTAGAGGGAGTCCACTCCTACAATGAGCAGTTCTTC
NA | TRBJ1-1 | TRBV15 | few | CATSRDRGRGTEAFF | TGTGCCACCAGCAGAGATCGGGGGAGGGGCACTGAAGCTTTCTTT
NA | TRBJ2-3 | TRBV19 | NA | CASSFGARTDTQYF | TGTGCCAGTAGTTTTGGGGCTCGAACAGATACGCAGTATTTT
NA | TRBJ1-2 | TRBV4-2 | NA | CASSQAFYGYTF | TGTGCCAGCAGCCAAGCCTTCTATGGCTACACCTTC
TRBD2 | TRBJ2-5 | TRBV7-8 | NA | CASSPTERGTQETQYF | TGTGCCAGCAGCCCAACTGAGCGGGGGACTCAAGAGACCCAGTACTTC
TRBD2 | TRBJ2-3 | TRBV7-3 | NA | CASSGLAGVDTQYF | TGTGCCAGCAGCGGACTAGCGGGGGTAGATACGCAGTATTTT
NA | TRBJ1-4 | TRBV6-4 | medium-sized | CATNNGEDEKLFF | TGTGCCACTAACAACGGGGAGGATGAAAAACTGTTTTTT
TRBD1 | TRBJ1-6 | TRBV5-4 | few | CASSPDRVNSPLHF | TGTGCCAGCAGCCCGGACAGGGTAAATTCACCCCTCCACTTT
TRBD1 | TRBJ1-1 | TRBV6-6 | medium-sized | CASSYSEGALGAFF | TGTGCCAGCAGTTACTCGGAGGGGGCTCTGGGAGCTTTCTTT
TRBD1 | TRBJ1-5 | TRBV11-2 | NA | CASSWTGLSNQPQHF | TGTGCCAGCAGCTGGACAGGGCTTAGCAATCAGCCCCAGCATTTT
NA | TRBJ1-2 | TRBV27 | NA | CAAGLPDHGYTF | TGTGCCGCTGGACTGCCCGACCATGGCTACACCTTC
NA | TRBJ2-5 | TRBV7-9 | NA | CASSSLDWEETQYF | TGTGCCAGCAGTTCCCTCGACTGGGAAGAGACCCAGTACTTC
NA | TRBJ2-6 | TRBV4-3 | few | CASSQDRGANVLTF | TGCGCCAGCAGCCAAGATCGGGGGGCCAACGTCCTGACTTTC